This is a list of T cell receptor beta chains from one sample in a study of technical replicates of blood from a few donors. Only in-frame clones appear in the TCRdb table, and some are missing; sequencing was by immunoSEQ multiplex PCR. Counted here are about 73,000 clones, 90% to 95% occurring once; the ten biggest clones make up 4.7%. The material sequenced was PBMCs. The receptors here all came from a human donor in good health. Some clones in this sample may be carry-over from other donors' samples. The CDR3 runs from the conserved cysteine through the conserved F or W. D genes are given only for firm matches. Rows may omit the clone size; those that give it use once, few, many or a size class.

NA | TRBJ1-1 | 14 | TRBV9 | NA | CASSRAGINTEAFF | TGTGCCAGCAGCAGGGCAGGGATAAACACTGAAGCTTTCTTT
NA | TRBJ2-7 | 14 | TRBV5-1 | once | CASTEGDASYEQYF | TGCGCCAGCACCGAGGGGGACGCTAGCTACGAGCAGTACTTC
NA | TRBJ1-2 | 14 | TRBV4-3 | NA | CASSQDKQGYGYTF | TGCGCCAGCAGCCAAGACAAACAGGGCTATGGCTACACCTTC
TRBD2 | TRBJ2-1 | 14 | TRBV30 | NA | CAWRASGSSNEQFF | TGTGCCTGGAGAGCTAGCGGGAGTTCAAATGAGCAGTTCTTC
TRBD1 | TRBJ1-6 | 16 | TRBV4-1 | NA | CASSHQPGQPNSPLHF | TGCGCCAGCAGCCATCAACCGGGACAGCCTAATTCACCCCTCCACTTT
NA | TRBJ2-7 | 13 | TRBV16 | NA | CASSHSRGYEQYF | TGTGCCAGCAGCCACAGTAGGGGGTACGAGCAGTACTTC
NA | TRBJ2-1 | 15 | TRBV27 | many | CASSREGEPYNEQFF | TGTGCCAGCAGTAGAGAAGGGGAACCCTACAATGAGCAGTTCTTC
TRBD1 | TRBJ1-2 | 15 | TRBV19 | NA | CASSSRGDRIYGYTF | TGTGCCAGTAGTTCGCGGGGGGACAGAATCTATGGCTACACCTTC
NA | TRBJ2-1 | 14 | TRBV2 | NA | CASRHRVSYNEQFF | TGTGCCAGCAGACACAGGGTCTCCTACAATGAGCAGTTCTTC
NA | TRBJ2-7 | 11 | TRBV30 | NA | CAWSFFDEQYF | TGTGCCTGGAGTTTCTTTGACGAGCAGTACTTC
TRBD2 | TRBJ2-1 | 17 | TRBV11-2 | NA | CASSSLRTSGRGNEQFF | TGTGCCAGCAGCTCCCTTAGGACTAGCGGGAGAGGGAATGAGCAGTTCTTC
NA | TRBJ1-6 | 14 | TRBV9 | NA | CASSVRTGDSPLHF | TGTGCCAGCAGCGTCCGGACGGGAGATTCACCCCTCCACTTT
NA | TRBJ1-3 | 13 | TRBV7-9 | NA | CASESGTGNTIYF | TGTGCCAGCGAATCGGGGACTGGAAACACCATATATTTT
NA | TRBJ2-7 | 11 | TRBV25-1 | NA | CASSDYGEQYF | TGTGCCAGCAGTGACTACGGCGAGCAGTACTTC
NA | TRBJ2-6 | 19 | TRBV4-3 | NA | CASSHPRGDRISGANVLTF | TGCGCCAGCAGCCATCCACGGGGGGACAGGATCTCTGGGGCCAACGTCCTGACTTTC
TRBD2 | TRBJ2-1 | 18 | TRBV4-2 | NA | CASSQDILTSGSQDEQFF | TGTGCCAGCAGCCAAGATATTTTAACTAGCGGGAGTCAGGATGAGCAGTTCTTC
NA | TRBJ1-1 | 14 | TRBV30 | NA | CAWSVDSMNTEAFF | TGTGCCTGGAGTGTGGACAGCATGAACACTGAAGCTTTCTTT
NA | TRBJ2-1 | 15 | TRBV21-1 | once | CASSKAIAIYNEQFF | TGTGCCAGCAGCAAAGCGATAGCTATTTACAATGAGCAGTTCTTC
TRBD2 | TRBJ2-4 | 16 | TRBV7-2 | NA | CASSISGGASKNIQYF | TGTGCCAGCAGCATTAGCGGGGGGGCCTCCAAAAACATTCAGTACTTC
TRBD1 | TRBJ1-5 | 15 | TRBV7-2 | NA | CASSQGQGRRQPQHF | TGTGCCAGCAGCCAGGGACAGGGAAGAAGGCAGCCCCAGCATTTT
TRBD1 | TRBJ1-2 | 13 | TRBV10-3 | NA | CAISRDRGYGYTF | TGTGCCATCAGTAGGGACAGAGGCTATGGCTACACCTTC
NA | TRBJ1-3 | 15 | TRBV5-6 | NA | CASSLAQGPGNTIYF | TGTGCCAGCAGCTTGGCTCAGGGCCCTGGAAACACCATATATTTT
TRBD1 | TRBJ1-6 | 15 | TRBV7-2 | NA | CASSLVGTGVSPLHF | TGTGCCAGCAGCTTAGTAGGGACAGGGGTCTCACCCCTCCACTTT
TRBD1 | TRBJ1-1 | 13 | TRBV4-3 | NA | CASSPWTGTEAFF | TGCGCCAGCAGCCCCTGGACAGGGACTGAAGCTTTCTTT
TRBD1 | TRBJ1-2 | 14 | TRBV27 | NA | CASSIRQGDYGYTF | TGTGCCAGCAGTATAAGACAGGGGGACTATGGCTACACCTTC
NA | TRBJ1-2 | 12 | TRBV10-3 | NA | CAIRAGNYGYTF | TGTGCCATCAGGGCAGGAAACTATGGCTACACCTTC
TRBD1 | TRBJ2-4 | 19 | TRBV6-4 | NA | CASSEEGTGGYQSKNIQYF | TGTGCCAGCAGTGAAGAGGGGACAGGGGGTTACCAATCAAAAAACATTCAGTACTTC
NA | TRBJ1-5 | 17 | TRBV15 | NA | CATSILAGPYSNQPQHF | TGTGCCACCAGCATCCTTGCAGGGCCGTACTCCAATCAGCCCCAGCATTTT
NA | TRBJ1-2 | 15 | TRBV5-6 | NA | CASSTGTLINYGYTF | TGTGCCAGCAGCACGGGGACACTAATTAACTATGGCTACACCTTC
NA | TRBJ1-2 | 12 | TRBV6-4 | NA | CASRGQAGGYTF | TGTGCCAGCAGGGGCCAGGCGGGCGGCTACACCTTC
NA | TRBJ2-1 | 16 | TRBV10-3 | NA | CAISESSTGFINEQFF | TGTGCCATCAGTGAGTCGAGCACAGGGTTTATCAATGAGCAGTTCTTC
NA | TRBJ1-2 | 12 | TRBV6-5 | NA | CASAQGLGGYTF | TGTGCCAGCGCTCAGGGTTTAGGTGGCTACACCTTC
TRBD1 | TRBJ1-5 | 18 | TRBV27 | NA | CASSLSPPGQGASQPQHF | TGTGCCAGCAGTTTAAGCCCCCCGGGACAGGGGGCTAGTCAGCCCCAGCATTTT
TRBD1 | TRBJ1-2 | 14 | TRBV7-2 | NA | CASSDRDRPGGYTF | TGTGCCAGCAGCGACCGGGACAGGCCAGGGGGCTACACCTTC
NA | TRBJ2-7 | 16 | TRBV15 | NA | CATSALGRERFNEQYF | TGTGCCACCAGCGCTCTTGGAAGGGAGCGCTTCAACGAGCAGTACTTC
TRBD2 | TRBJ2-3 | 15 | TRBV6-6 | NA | CASAGLAASTDTQYF | TGTGCCTCCGCAGGGCTAGCGGCTAGCACAGATACGCAGTATTTT
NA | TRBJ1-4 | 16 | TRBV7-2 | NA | CASSLDGPRTNEKLFF | TGTGCCAGCAGCTTAGACGGCCCGAGGACTAATGAAAAACTGTTTTTT
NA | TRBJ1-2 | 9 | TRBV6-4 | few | CASRHGYTF | TGTGCCAGCCGTCATGGCTACACCTTC
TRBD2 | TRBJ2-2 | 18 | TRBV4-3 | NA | CASSQDMRAGVLGGELFF | TGCGCCAGCAGCCAAGATATGCGAGCGGGGGTGTTGGGCGGGGAGCTGTTTTTT
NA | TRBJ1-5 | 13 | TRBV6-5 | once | CASRLDSNQPQHF | TGTGCCAGCAGGCTGGACAGTAATCAGCCCCAGCATTTT
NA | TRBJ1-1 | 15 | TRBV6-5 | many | CASSFTGTTNTEAFF | TGTGCCAGCAGCTTTACCGGGACAACCAACACTGAAGCTTTCTTT
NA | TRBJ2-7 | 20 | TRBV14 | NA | CASSQVQGLTTPLPFYEQYF | TGTGCCAGCAGCCAAGTACAAGGACTGACAACACCCTTACCTTTTTACGAGCAGTACTTC